What follows are 6 T cell receptor beta chains derived from one specimen sequenced in a study of CD8 T cells in Susac syndrome. Random hexamers were used to reverse transcribe an amount of roughly 0.45 to 1 ug RNA. TCRdb reanalysed the immunoSEQ multiplex PCR reads using MiXCR and keeps one entry per CDR3 protein. The data show 80,000 or so distinct CDR3 sequences, approximately 94% seen once. The specimen was CD8+ T cells from PBMCs. These receptors were obtained from a human donor with Susac syndrome.

This clonotype has only a few counts. The chain uses TRBV12-3 or TRBV12-4 and TRBJ2-7; D might be TRBD1 or TRBD2, each matching 5 bases. Between the trimmed V and J ends, which lost 4 bases and 2 bases, there was a span of 12 bases. The CDR3 totals 14 residues. CDR3 loop: CASSSRDAAYEQYF. For the CDR3, the DNA is TGTGCCAGCAGTTCCCGGGACGCAGCCTACGAGCAGTACTTC.

The rearrangement joins TRBV9 to TRBJ2-3; TRBD1 might be the D (5 bases). This CDR3 has 15 residues. Germline CDR1 and CDR2: SGDLS and YYNGEE. Deletions cut 3 bases from V and 4 bases from J, with 15 bases between. CDR3 nucleotide sequence: TGTGCCAGCAGCGCTTATGCAGGGTTGGCAGATACGCAGTATTTT. Amino acids: CASSAYAGLADTQYF.

V usage is TRBV4-2 and J usage is TRBJ2-5; possible D gene TRBD1, 5 bases. V lost 0 bases to trimming and J lost 3 bases, with 8 bases between them. Germline lookup yields CDR1 LGHNA and CDR2 YNFKEQ. This CDR3 has 14 residues. As DNA, the CDR3 is TGTGCCAGCAGCCAAGATGGGGCGGAAGAGACCCAGTACTTC. Translating it yields CASSQDGAEETQYF.

The chain recombines TRBV11-2 with TRBJ2-7; 10 bases align to TRBD2. The V and J ends lost 5 bases and 2 bases, in that order; junction bases with no gene match: 12. Germline V gene lookup returns CDR1 SGHAT and CDR2 FQNNGV. The CDR3 sequence is 17 residues long. CDR3 nucleotide sequence: TGTGCCAGCAGCCTGCCCCGACTAGCGGGTAAAACCTACGAGCAGTACTTC. Translated, it gives CASSLPRLAGKTYEQYF.

This chain uses TRBV28 with TRBJ2-5, with 12 bases matching TRBD2. The length of the CDR3 is 18 residues. The germline CDR1 and CDR2 sequences are MDHEN and SYDVKM. V was pared by 5 bases and J by 0 bases, with 10 bases of the junction left unmatched. CDR3 sequence reads: CASSPLAGGQLYQETQYF. The CDR3 DNA is TGTGCCAGCAGTCCACTAGCGGGGGGCCAATTGTACCAAGAGACCCAGTACTTC.

V gene TRBV19 combines with J gene TRBJ2-7; D is unclear. The CDR3 spans 12 residues. In germline, CDR1 is LNHDA, CDR2 SQIVND (reference sequence). The V and J ends lost 5 bases and 5 bases respectively, with 10 bases between them. CDR3 residues: CASSDTPDEQYF. In nucleotides, the CDR3 is TGTGCCAGTAGTGACACTCCTGACGAGCAGTACTTC.